The 22 T cell receptor beta chains below all came from one sample that was sequenced in a study of OX40 agonist ivuxolimab in advanced cancers. Using immunoSEQ multiplex PCR, the repertoire was profiled, and TCRdb retains in-frame clones only, with some absent. Of around 46,000 clones listed, around 89% are singletons. Here the sequenced sample was CD4+ or CD8+ T cells sorted from blood, taken in a trial of the OX40 agonist ivuxolimab. These receptors all come from an adult with an advanced solid tumor such as melanoma, head and neck, liver or kidney cancer.

The chain's CDR3 is CASSLAASGGYNEQFF. The CDR3 DNA sequence: TGTGCCAGCAGCTTAGCGGCTAGCGGAGGATACAATGAGCAGTTCTTC. The V call is TRBV7-2, the J call TRBJ2-1, with TRBD2 identical over 7 bases. The ends lost 0 bases at V and 4 bases at J; junction bases unmatched: 6. CDR1 SGHTA and CDR2 FQGNSA come from the germline V gene. This CDR3 contains 16 residues.

The chain is built from TRBV19 and TRBJ1-2; the D gene is possibly TRBD1 (6 bases). The length of the CDR3 is 15 residues. Germline V gives CDR1 LNHDA, CDR2 SQIVND (reference sequence). The ends were cut back, 3 bases at V and 0 bases at J, with 11 bases in the middle. CDR3 DNA sequence: TGTGCCAGTAGTATGGGGACACGAGCTAACTATGGCTACACCTTC. Amino acids: CASSMGTRANYGYTF.

This sequence joins TRBV5-1 and TRBJ2-2, with 7 bases that match TRBD1. Trimming removed 4 bases from V and 1 base from J; junction bases left unmatched: 10. Germline V gene lookup returns CDR1 SGHRS and CDR2 YFSETQ. This CDR3 region has 17 residues. The CDR3 loop reads CASSGRTGQWNTGELFF. CDR3 bases: TGCGCCAGCAGCGGACGGACAGGTCAATGGAACACCGGGGAGCTGTTTTTT.

The chain is built from TRBV6-6 and TRBJ1-1; D gene ambiguous. The CDR3 has 13 residues. The V gene lost 6 bases and the J gene lost 5 bases, with 13 bases spanning the gap. Germline V gives CDR1 MNHNY, CDR2 SVGAGI (reference sequence). The CDR3 loop is CASSGRTDTEAFF. The CDR3 DNA reads as TGTGCCAGCAGCGGAAGAACGGATACTGAAGCTTTCTTT.

CDR3 sequence reads: CASSPRLAESTDTQYF. CDR3 sequence (DNA): TGCGCCAGCAGCCCGCGACTAGCGGAGAGCACAGATACGCAGTATTTT. The chain links TRBV4-3 to TRBJ2-3, with 9 bases identical to TRBD2. J gave up 0 bases and V 4 bases, and 5 bases lay outside the gene matches. CDR3 size: 16 residues. Per germline, CDR1 LGHNA and CDR2 YSLEER.

V is TRBV11-2 and J is TRBJ2-1; 10 nucleotides agree with TRBD2. The CDR3 covers 17 residues. From germline, CDR1 is SGHAT and CDR2 FQNNGV. J lost 9 bases, V lost 5 bases, and 16 bases had no gene match. CDR3 protein: CASSQPNSGGILFEQFF. CDR3 in DNA: TGTGCCAGCAGCCAGCCTAATAGCGGGGGGATCCTTTTTGAGCAGTTCTTC.

The rearrangement uses TRBV30 and TRBJ2-7, with TRBD2 matching over 9 bases. CDR1 is GTSNPN and CDR2 is SVGIG in the germline V gene (reference sequence). V lost 2 bases and J lost 5; bases outside the gene matches: 1. The CDR3 spans 12 residues. The CDR3 reads CAWSLAGDEQYF. The DNA of the CDR3 is TGTGCCTGGAGTTTAGCGGGAGACGAGCAGTACTTC.

The chain is built from TRBV13 and TRBJ2-7; no firm D call. This CDR3 region has 12 residues. Trimming took off 5 bases at V and 6 bases at J, with 11 bases between the two ends. Germline CDR1 and CDR2: PRHDT and FYEKMQ (reference sequence). In DNA form, the CDR3 reads TGTGCCAGCAGCGACCCCATGGGCGAGCAGTACTTC. It specifies CASSDPMGEQYF.

This chain joins TRBV7-2 and TRBJ2-6, with 7 bases matching TRBD2. Germline CDR1 reads SGHTA; CDR2 reads FQGNSA. This CDR3 is 17 amino acids long. After removal of 2 bases from V and 0 bases from J, the junction contained 4 bases not matched to a gene. DNA for the CDR3: TGTGCCAGCAGCTTACCGGGGACTATCTCTGGGGCCAACGTCCTGACTTTC. Its translation is CASSLPGTISGANVLTF.

This chain uses TRBV25-1 with TRBJ1-4; TRBD1 matches 7 bases. Germline CDR1 reads MGHDK; CDR2 reads SYGVNS. The trim removed 1 base at V and 7 bases at J, leaving 9 bases unmatched. The CDR3 loop spans 16 amino acids. In DNA, the CDR3 is TGTGCCAGCAGTGAATCGGGAAAGGGGGCGGGTGAAAAACTGTTTTTT. Protein product: CASSESGKGAGEKLFF.

This rearrangement joins TRBV27 to TRBJ1-2; D is uncertain. Trimming took 3 bases from V and 8 from J, leaving 19 bases between them. Germline assignment: CDR1 MNHEY and CDR2 SMNVEV (reference sequence). CDR3 length: 15 residues. CDR3 in DNA: TGTGCCAGCAGTTTGTGGTACGGTCGGCATCAAGGCTACACCTTC. Translating it yields CASSLWYGRHQGYTF.

The V call is TRBV9, the J call TRBJ2-1, with D possibly matching TRBD2 (6 bases). The CDR3 has 14 amino acids. Deletions cut 7 bases from V and 7 bases from J, with 18 bases between. Germline CDR1 and CDR2: SGDLS and YYNGEE. The CDR3 bases are TGTGCCAGCTCGCGGGACTCCCCGCGGAATGAGCAGTTCTTC. Its translation: CASSRDSPRNEQFF.

This chain connects TRBV19 to TRBJ1-2, with 7 bases fitting TRBD1. This CDR3 has 15 residues. The V gene end was trimmed by 3 bases and the J gene end by 4 bases; junction bases not matched to a gene: 8. Germline CDR1 is LNHDA and CDR2 is SQIVND (reference sequence). Here the CDR3 DNA reads TGTGCCAGTAGTATCGAGTCAGGGGGAGGCTATGGCTACACCTTC. Translating gives CASSIESGGGYGYTF.

The chain recombines TRBV5-6 with TRBJ1-3; 12 nucleotides align to TRBD1. CDR3 length: 17 residues. Unmatched junction bases numbered 8, after V lost 3 bases and J lost 4 bases. Germline V gene lookup returns CDR1 SGHDT and CDR2 YYEEEE. This chain's CDR3 is CASSYGTGGAPGNTIYF. The CDR3 coding sequence is TGTGCCAGCAGCTACGGGACAGGGGGCGCGCCCGGAAACACCATATATTTT.

This chain connects TRBV15 to TRBJ2-7; D is uncertain. The ends were cut back, 8 bases at V and 0 bases at J, with 11 bases in the middle. There are 13 residues in the CDR3. Per germline, CDR1 LNHNV and CDR2 YYDKDF (reference sequence). The CDR3 region has the DNA TGTGCCACCGCTGGCGGCCACTCCTACGAGCAGTACTTC. It is translated as CATAGGHSYEQYF.

CDR3: CASGFGGGAEQYF. The CDR3 DNA is TGTGCCTCTGGTTTTGGGGGTGGGGCCGAGCAGTACTTC. This chain connects TRBV30 to TRBJ2-7; D is tentatively TRBD1 or TRBD2 (5 bases each). The V end was cut by 7 bases, the J end by 6 bases, with 19 bases between. This CDR3 is 13 amino acids long. The V gene's germline CDR1 is GTSNPN and CDR2 SVGIG (reference sequence).

The genes are TRBV4-3 and TRBJ2-7; tentatively, D is TRBD1 (6 bases). V shed 2 bases and J shed 2 bases, with 16 bases lying between them. The CDR3 is 16 amino acids. CDR1 and CDR2 from the germline V gene are LGHNA and YSLEER. The CDR3 protein is CASSQSSTGETYEQYF. The DNA for the CDR3 is TGCGCCAGCAGCCAAAGCTCGACAGGTGAAACCTACGAGCAGTACTTC.

This clone was seen only once. The CDR3 reads CASSQTYSLIIYEQYF. CDR3 nucleotides: TGTGCCAGCAGCCAAACGTACAGCCTGATAATCTACGAGCAGTACTTC. The J gene is TRBJ2-7, the V gene TRBV14; D unclear. V was cut by 2 bases and J by 3 bases, with 17 bases left in between. From germline, CDR1 is SGHDN and CDR2 FVKESK. The CDR3 is made up of 16 amino acids.

This sequence joins TRBV27 and TRBJ2-1, with D tentatively TRBD1 (5 bases). This CDR3 spans 14 amino acids. Germline V lookup: CDR1 MNHEY, CDR2 SMNVEV (reference sequence). V lost 1 base and J 6 bases, leaving 10 bases between the germline ends. CDR3 DNA: TGTGCCAGCAGTTTATATTCCAGGGTCAATGAGCAGTTCTTC. Residues: CASSLYSRVNEQFF.

The chain uses TRBV15 and TRBJ1-1, with D perhaps TRBD1 (5 bases). The V end lost 3 bases, the J end lost 8 bases, and 13 bases lay between the germline ends. Per germline, CDR1 LNHNV and CDR2 YYDKDF (reference sequence). The CDR3 is 13 residues long. CDR3 DNA: TGTGCCACCAGCAGTGGGGGAGCGGAAGAAGCTTTCTTT. This encodes CATSSGGAEEAFF.

The chain has TRBV28 and TRBJ2-3; D is uncertain. Deletions cut 4 bases from V and 6 bases from J, with 5 bases between. The CDR3 is 11 residues long. Germline V gene sequence: CDR1 MDHEN, CDR2 SYDVKM. The CDR3 reads CASSSRDTQYF. DNA for the CDR3: TGTGCCAGCAGTTCCCGGGATACGCAGTATTTT.

This clone was seen a handful of times. The rearrangement links TRBV7-9 to TRBJ2-7; TRBD1 matches 9 bases. The CDR3 extends over 13 amino acids. Per the germline V gene, CDR1 is SEHNR and CDR2 is FQNEAQ (reference sequence). Trimming cost V 1 base and J 12 bases; bases outside gene matches: 7. The CDR3 protein is CASSLEVGTGLYF. CDR3 nucleotide sequence: TGTGCCAGCAGCTTAGAGGTCGGGACAGGGTTGTACTTC.